This note documents a single T cell receptor (beta chain) sequence. The data derive from a study of blood T cell repertoires in COVID-19. On the study more broadly: Acute-phase and convalescent COVID-19 samples originated in the United States, Italy and Spain.

The germline V and J ends were trimmed by 7 bases and 8 bases, with 18 bases remaining between them. The germline V gene encodes CDR1 ENHRY and CDR2 SYGVKD. This CDR3 region has 14 residues. Some clones are missing from TCRdb's copy, which holds only in-frame ones; the method was immunoSEQ multiplex PCR. The sample gives 120,000 to 150,000 clones, less than 85% of which show up once; roughly 6.5% is in the top ten. The clonotype comes from a human donor in a cohort sampled during active COVID-19. The genes are TRBV10-3 and TRBJ2-1; no definite D call. Input material: peripheral blood. The CDR3 here is CAITSSNLVDEQFF. DNA of the CDR3: TGTGCCATCACATCAAGTAATTTAGTCGATGAGCAGTTCTTC.